This TCR beta chain was observed in a study of T cells in Graves' hyperthyroidism and ophthalmopathy. A note on this clonotype: One end of the junction varies from germline; a read error may be responsible.

RNA transcripts served as the template for amplifying TCR beta CDR3 regions. Initially, a first-round RT-PCR of the TCR CDR3 employed the HTBI primer set. Each CDR3 protein is one row after TCRdb ran MiXCR on the multiplex PCR reads. The sample comprises over 350,000 distinct CDR3 sequences, about 14% of which are singletons, and under 15% rests with the top ten. The CDR3 loop spans 15 amino acids. Germline CDR1 reads SEHNR; CDR2 reads FQNEAQ (reference sequence). The sequence was obtained from a man in his late teens or twenties with Graves' ophthalmopathy. The chain uses TRBV7-9 and TRBJ1-1; D is possibly TRBD1 (5 bases). The sequencing input was blood. The CDR3 DNA sequence: TGTGCCAGCAGCCATCGGGACGGGGTGAACGCTGAAGCTTTCTTT. This sequence encodes CASSHRDGVNAEAFF.